The 2 T cell receptor beta chains below come from one sample, sequenced in a study of OX40 agonist ivuxolimab in advanced cancers. The method was immunoSEQ multiplex PCR; TCRdb's version includes in-frame clones alone and lacks a portion of them. The repertoire holds about 48,000 clones, about 81% seen once, with around 7% in the top ten. The input for sequencing was CD4+ or CD8+ T cells sorted from blood, taken in a trial of the OX40 agonist ivuxolimab. The receptors were gathered from an adult with an advanced solid tumor such as melanoma, head and neck, liver or kidney cancer.

The V call is TRBV6-5, the J call TRBJ1-3; D gene ambiguous. This CDR3 has 15 amino acids. Germline V gene lookup returns CDR1 MNHEY and CDR2 SVGAGI. V lost 6 bases and J lost 0, with 12 bases in between. The CDR3 sequence: CASSASWSSGNTIYF. The CDR3 nucleotides are TGTGCCAGCAGCGCCTCTTGGAGCTCTGGAAACACCATATATTTT.

The chain is built from TRBV19 and TRBJ1-1; 8 bases match TRBD1. There are 13 residues in the CDR3. V was clipped by 6 bases and J by 3 bases; unmatched bases: 3. Germline V gene sequence: CDR1 LNHDA, CDR2 SQIVND (reference sequence). The CDR3 sequence: CASRDRAYTEAFF. CDR3 DNA: TGTGCCAGTAGGGACAGGGCCTACACTGAAGCTTTCTTT. Variable domain in full (rest from reference TRBV19 and TRBJ1-1): DGGITQSPKYLFRKEGQNVTLSCEQNLNHDAMYWYRQDPGQGLRLIYYSQIVNDFQKGDIAEGYSVSREKKESFPLTVTSAQKNPTAFYLCASRDRAYTEAFFGQGTRLTVV.